The sequence of this T cell receptor (beta chain) was determined in a study of blood T cells in healthy people across ages. The use of a sample-barcoded 5' primer and a J-beta primer mix characterized a second PCR of roughly 6 to 11 cycles. Through a template-switch adaptor with 12 random nucleotides, each cDNA molecule received a tag. From the 5' RACE reads, TCRdb called clonotypes with MiXCR, one entry per CDR3 protein. The sample has about 1.1 million distinct CDR3 sequences; 35% to 40% are singletons. Germline-derived CDR1 and CDR2 are SQVTM and ANQGSEA. The J segment lost 0 bases and the V segment lost 6 bases, leaving 2 bases of the junction unmatched. This CDR3 region has 13 residues.

The source is a young man in good health. Sequenced sample: blood. The chain uses TRBV29-1 and TRBJ2-7; 10 nucleotides agree with TRBD1. The CDR3 sequence is CSVGTGASYEQYF. The CDR3 region has the DNA TGCAGCGTGGGGACAGGGGCCTCCTACGAGCAGTACTTC.